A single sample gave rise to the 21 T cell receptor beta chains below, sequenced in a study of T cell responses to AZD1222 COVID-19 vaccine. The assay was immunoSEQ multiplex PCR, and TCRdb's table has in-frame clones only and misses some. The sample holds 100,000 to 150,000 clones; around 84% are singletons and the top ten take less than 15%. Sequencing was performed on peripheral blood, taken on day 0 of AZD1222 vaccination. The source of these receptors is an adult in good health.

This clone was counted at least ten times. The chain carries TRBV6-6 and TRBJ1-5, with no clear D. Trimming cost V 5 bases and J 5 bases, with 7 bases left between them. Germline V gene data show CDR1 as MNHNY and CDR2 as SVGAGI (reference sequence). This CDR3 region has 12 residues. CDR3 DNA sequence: TGTGCCAGCAGTAGGCCTTATCAGCCCCAGCATTTT. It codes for CASSRPYQPQHF.

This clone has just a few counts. This CDR3 reads CASSRGRLGNTIYF. DNA for the CDR3: TGTGCCAGCAGCCGAGGGAGGTTGGGCAACACCATATATTTT. The chain carries TRBV7-9 and TRBJ1-3; D unresolved. Germline loops: CDR1 SEHNR, CDR2 FQNEAQ (reference sequence). V shed 5 bases and J shed 7 bases, with 15 bases lying between them. The CDR3 is made up of 14 amino acids. Full variable domain (rest looked up from reference TRBV7-9 and TRBJ1-3): DTGVSQNPRHKITKRGQNVTFRCDPISEHNRLYWYRQTLGQGPEFLTYFQNEAQLEKSRLLSDRFSAERPKGSFSTLEIQRTEQGDSAMYLCASSRGRLGNTIYFGEGSWLTVV.

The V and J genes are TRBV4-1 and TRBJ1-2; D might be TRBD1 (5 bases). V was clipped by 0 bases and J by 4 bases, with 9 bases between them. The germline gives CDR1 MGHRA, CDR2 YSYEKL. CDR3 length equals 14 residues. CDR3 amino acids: CASSQEQGSYGYTF. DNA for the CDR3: TGCGCCAGCAGCCAAGAGCAGGGTAGCTATGGCTACACCTTC.

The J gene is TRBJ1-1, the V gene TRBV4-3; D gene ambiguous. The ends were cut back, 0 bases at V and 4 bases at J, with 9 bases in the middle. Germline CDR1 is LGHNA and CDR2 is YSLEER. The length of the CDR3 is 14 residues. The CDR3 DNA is TGCGCCAGCAGCCAAGATCCGCGTGGCACTGAAGCTTTCTTT. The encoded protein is CASSQDPRGTEAFF.

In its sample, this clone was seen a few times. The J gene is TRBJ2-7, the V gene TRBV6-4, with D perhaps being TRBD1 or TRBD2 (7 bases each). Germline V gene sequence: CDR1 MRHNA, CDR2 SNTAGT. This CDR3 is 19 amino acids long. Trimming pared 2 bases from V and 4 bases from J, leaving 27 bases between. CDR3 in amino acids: CASSDRDSYTSAPTYEQYF. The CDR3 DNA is TGTGCCAGCAGTGACCGGGACAGCTATACTAGCGCACCGACTTACGAGCAGTACTTC.

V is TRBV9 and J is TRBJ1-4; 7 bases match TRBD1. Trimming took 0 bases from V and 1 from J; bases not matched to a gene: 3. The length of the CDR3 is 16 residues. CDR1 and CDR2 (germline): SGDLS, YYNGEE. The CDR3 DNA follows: TGTGCCAGCAGCGTAGAGACAGGGATAACTAATGAAAAACTGTTTTTT. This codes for CASSVETGITNEKLFF.

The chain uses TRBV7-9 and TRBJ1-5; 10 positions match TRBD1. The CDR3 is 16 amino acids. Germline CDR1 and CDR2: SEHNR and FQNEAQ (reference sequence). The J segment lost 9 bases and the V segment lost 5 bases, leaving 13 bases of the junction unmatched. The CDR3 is CASSPGTGDPIVPQHF. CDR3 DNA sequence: TGTGCCAGCAGCCCCGGGACAGGGGATCCGATCGTGCCCCAGCATTTT.

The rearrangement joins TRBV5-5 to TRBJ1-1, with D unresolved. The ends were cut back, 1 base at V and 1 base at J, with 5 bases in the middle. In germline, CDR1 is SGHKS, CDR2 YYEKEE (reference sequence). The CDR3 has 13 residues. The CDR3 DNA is TGTGCCAGCAGCTTGATGGAGAACACTGAAGCTTTCTTT. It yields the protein CASSLMENTEAFF.

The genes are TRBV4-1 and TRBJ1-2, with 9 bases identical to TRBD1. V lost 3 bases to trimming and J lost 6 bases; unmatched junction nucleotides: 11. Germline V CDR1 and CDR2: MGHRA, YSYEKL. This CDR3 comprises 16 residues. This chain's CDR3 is CASSHFGQGKKNGYTF. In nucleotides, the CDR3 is TGCGCCAGCAGCCATTTTGGACAGGGGAAGAAGAATGGCTACACCTTC.

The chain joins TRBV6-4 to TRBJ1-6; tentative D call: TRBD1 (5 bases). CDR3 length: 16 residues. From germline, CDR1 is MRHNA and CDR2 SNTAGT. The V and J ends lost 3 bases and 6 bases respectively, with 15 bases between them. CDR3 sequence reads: CASSDRGDDGNSPLHF. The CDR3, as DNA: TGTGCCAGCAGTGATCGAGGGGACGATGGTAATTCACCCCTCCACTTT.

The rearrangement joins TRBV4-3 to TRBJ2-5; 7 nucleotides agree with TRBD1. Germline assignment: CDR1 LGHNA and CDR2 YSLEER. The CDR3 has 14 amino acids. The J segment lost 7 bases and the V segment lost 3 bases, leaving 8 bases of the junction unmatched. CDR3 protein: CASSQDDRVPTQYF. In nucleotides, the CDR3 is TGCGCCAGCAGCCAGGACGACAGGGTCCCGACCCAGTACTTC.

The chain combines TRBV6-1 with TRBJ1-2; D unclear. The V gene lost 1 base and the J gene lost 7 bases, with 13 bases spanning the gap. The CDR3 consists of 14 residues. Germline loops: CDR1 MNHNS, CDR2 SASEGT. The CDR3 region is CASSEGSGSGGYTF. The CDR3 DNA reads TGTGCCAGCAGTGAAGGGTCCGGTTCGGGTGGCTACACCTTC.

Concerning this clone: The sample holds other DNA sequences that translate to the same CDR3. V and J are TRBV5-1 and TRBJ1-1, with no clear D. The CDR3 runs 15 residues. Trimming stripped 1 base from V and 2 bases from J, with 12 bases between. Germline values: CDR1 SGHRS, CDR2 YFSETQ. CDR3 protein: CASSLSQDGNTEAFF. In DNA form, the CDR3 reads TGCGCCAGCAGCTTGTCACAAGACGGTAACACTGAAGCTTTCTTT.

This chain's CDR3 is CSVVPGKGNTEAFF. In nucleotides, the CDR3 is TGCAGCGTGGTCCCGGGGAAAGGGAACACTGAAGCTTTCTTT. This chain connects TRBV29-1 to TRBJ1-1; unclear D gene. The CDR3 spans 14 residues. Germline V lookup: CDR1 SQVTM, CDR2 ANQGSEA. The germline V and J ends were trimmed by 6 bases and 1 base, with 15 bases remaining between them. Combining the CDR3 with reference TRBV29-1 and TRBJ1-1 gives the whole variable domain SAVISQKPSRDICQRGTSLTIQCQVDSQVTMMFWYRQQPGQSLTLIATANQGSEATYESGFVIDKFPISRPNLTFSTLTVSNMSPEDSSIYLCSVVPGKGNTEAFFGQGTRLTVV.

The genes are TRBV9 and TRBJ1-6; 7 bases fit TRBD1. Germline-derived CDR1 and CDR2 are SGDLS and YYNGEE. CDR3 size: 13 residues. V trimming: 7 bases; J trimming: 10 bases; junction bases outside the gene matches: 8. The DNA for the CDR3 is TGTGCCAGCTCCGGGACAGAGTACTCACCCCTCCACTTT. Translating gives CASSGTEYSPLHF.

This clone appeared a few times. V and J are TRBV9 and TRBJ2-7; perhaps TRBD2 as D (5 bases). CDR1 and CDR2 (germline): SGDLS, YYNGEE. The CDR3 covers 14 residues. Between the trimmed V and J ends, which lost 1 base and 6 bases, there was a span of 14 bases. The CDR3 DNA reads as TGTGCCAGCAGCGTAACCGGGGTGGCAGGCGAGCAGTACTTC. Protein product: CASSVTGVAGEQYF.

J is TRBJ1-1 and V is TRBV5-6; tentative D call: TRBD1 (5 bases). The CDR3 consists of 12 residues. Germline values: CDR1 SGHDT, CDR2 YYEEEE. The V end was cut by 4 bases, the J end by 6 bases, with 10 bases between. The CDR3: CASSRQGPEAFF. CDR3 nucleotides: TGTGCCAGCAGCCGTCAGGGACCTGAAGCTTTCTTT.

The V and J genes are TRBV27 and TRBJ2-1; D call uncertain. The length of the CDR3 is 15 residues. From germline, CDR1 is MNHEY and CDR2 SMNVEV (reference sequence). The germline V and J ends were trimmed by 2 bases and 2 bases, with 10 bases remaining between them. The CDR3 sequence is CASSLSEPTYNEQFF. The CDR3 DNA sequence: TGTGCCAGCAGTTTAAGTGAGCCCACCTACAATGAGCAGTTCTTC.

CDR3 protein: CASSVSINTEAFF. The DNA of the CDR3 is TGTGCCAGCAGCGTATCCATTAACACTGAAGCTTTCTTT. The rearrangement uses TRBV9 and TRBJ1-1; no clear D. Trimming stripped 1 base from V and 2 bases from J, with 6 bases between. This CDR3 region has 13 residues. In germline, CDR1 is SGDLS, CDR2 YYNGEE.

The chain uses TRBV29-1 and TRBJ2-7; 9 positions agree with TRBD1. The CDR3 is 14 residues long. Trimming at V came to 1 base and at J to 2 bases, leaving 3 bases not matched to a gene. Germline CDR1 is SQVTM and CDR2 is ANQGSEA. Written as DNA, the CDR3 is TGCAGCGTTGAAGCCGGGACAGGGCCCTACGAGCAGTACTTC. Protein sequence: CSVEAGTGPYEQYF.

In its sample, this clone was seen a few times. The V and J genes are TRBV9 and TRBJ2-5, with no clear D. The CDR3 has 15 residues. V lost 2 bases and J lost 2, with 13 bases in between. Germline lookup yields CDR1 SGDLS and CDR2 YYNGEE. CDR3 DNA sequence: TGTGCCAGCAGCGTTGTTGGCTGGCTACAAGAGACCCAGTACTTC. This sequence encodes CASSVVGWLQETQYF.